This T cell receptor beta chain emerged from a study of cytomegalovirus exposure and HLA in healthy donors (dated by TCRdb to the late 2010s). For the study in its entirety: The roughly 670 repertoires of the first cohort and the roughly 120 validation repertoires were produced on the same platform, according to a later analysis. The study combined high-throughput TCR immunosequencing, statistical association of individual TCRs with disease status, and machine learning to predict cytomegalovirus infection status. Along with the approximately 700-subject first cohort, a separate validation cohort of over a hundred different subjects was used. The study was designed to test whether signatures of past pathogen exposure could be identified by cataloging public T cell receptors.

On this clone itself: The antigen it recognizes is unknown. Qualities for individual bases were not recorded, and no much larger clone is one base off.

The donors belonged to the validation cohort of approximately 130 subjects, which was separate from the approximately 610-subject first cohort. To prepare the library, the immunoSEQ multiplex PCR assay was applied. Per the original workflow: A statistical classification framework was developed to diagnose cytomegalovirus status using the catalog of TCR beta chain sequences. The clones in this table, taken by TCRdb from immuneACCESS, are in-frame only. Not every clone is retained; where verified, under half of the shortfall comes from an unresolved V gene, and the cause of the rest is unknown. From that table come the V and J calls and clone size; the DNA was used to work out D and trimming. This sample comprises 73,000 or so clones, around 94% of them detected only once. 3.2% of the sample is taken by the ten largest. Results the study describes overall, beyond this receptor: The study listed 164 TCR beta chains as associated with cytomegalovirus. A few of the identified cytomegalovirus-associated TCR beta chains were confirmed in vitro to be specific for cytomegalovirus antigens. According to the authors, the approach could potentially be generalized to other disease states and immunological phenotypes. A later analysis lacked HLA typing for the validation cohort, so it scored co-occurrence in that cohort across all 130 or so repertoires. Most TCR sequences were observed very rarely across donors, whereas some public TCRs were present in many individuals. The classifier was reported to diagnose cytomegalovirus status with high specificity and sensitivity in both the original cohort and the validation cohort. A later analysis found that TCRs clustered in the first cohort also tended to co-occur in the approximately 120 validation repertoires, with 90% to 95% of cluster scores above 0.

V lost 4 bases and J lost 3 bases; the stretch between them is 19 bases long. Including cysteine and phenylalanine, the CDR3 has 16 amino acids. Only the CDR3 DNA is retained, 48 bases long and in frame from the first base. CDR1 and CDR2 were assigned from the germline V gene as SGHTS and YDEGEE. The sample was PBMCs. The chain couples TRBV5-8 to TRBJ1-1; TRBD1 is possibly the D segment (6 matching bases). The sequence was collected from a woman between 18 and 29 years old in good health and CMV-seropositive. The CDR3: CASSPPGGRGDTEAFF. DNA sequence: TGTGCCAGCAGCCCGCCGGGCGGGAGGGGGGACACTGAAGCTTTCTTT.